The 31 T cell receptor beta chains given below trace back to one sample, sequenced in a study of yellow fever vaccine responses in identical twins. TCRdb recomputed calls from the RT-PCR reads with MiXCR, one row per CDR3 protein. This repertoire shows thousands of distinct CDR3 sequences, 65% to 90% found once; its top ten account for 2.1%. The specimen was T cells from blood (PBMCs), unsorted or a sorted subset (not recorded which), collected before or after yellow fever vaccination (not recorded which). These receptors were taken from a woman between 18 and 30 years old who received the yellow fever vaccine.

The CDR3 region has the DNA TGCAGCGTTGCGGTAGCGGGGGGCTTGTTAGCCAAAAACATTCAGTACTTC. Protein sequence: CSVAVAGGLLAKNIQYF. The chain joins TRBV29-1 to TRBJ2-4, with 10 bases lining up with TRBD2. This CDR3 spans 17 amino acids. The V and J ends lost 4 bases and 0 bases, in that order; junction bases with no gene match: 9. Per the germline V gene, CDR1 is SQVTM and CDR2 is ANQGSEA.

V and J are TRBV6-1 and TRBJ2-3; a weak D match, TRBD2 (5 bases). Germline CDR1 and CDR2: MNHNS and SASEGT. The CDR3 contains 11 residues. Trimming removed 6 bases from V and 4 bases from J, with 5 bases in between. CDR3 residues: CASRRADTQYF. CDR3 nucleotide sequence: TGTGCCAGCAGGAGGGCAGATACGCAGTATTTT.

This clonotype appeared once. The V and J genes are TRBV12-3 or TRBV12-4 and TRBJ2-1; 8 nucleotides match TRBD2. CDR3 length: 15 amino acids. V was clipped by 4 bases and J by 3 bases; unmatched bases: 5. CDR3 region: CASSSERGSYNEQFF. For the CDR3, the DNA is TGTGCCAGCAGTTCTGAGCGGGGGAGCTACAATGAGCAGTTCTTC.

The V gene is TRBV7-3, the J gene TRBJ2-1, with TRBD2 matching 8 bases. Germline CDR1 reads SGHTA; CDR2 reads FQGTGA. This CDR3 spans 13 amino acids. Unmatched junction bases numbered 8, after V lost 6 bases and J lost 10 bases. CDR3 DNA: TGTGCCAGCAGTTCCGGGACTAGTTGGGAGCAGTTCTTC. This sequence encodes CASSSGTSWEQFF.

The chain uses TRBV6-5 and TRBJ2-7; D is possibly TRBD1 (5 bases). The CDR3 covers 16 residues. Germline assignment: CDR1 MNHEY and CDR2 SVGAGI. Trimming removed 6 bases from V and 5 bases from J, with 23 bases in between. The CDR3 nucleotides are TGTGCCAGCAGCTACAGGCAATCTATTGTCGTCCACGAGCAGTACTTC. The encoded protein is CASSYRQSIVVHEQYF.

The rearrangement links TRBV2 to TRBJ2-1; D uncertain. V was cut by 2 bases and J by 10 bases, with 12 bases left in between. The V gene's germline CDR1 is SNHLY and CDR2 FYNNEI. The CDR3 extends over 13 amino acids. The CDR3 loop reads CASSENGFGEQFF. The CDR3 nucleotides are TGTGCCAGCAGTGAAAACGGTTTTGGGGAGCAGTTCTTC.

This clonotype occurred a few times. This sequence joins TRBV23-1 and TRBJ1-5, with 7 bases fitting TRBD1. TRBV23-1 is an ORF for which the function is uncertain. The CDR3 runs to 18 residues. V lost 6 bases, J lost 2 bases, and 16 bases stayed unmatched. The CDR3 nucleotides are TGCGCCAGCAGCCAACAGGGGAAAAATCCAAATGGCAATCAGCCCCAGCATTTT. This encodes CASSQQGKNPNGNQPQHF.

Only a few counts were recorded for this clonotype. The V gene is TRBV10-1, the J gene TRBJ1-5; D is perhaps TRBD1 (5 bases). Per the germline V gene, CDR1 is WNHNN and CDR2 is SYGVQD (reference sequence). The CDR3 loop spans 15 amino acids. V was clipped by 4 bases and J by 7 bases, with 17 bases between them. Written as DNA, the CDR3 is TGCGCCAGCAGTGGTGGAGGGGAGATGAGGCAGCCCCAGCATTTT. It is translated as CASSGGGEMRQPQHF.

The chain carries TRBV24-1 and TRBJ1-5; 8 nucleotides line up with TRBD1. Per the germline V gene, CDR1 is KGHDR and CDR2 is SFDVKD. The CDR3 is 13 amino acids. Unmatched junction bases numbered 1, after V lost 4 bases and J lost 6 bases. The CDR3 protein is CATSDRGRQPQHF. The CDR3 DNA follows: TGTGCCACCAGTGACAGGGGGCGTCAGCCCCAGCATTTT.

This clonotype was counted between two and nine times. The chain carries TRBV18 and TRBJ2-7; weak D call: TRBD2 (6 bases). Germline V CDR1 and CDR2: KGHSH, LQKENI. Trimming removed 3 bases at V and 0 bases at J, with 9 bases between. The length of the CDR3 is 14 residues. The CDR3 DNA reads TGTGCCAGCTCACCCGGGGGTTCCTCCTACGAGCAGTACTTC. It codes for CASSPGGSSYEQYF.

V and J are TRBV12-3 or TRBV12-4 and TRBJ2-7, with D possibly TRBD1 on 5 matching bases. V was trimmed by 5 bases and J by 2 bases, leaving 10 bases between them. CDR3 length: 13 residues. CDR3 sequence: CASSRTQTYEQYF. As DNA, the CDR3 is TGTGCCAGCAGTCGGACACAAACCTACGAGCAGTACTTC.

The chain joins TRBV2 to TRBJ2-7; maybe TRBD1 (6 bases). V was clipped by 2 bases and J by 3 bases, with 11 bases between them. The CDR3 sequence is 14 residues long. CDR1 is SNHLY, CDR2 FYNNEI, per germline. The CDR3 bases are TGTGCCAGCAGTGAAAACGTGGACAGCTACGAGCAGTACTTC. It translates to CASSENVDSYEQYF. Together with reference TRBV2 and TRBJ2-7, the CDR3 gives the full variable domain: EPEVTQTPSHQVTQMGQEVILRCVPISNHLYFYWYRQILGQKVEFLVSFYNNEISEKSEIFDDQFSVERPDGSNFTLKIRSTKLEDSAMYFCASSENVDSYEQYFGPGTRLTVT.

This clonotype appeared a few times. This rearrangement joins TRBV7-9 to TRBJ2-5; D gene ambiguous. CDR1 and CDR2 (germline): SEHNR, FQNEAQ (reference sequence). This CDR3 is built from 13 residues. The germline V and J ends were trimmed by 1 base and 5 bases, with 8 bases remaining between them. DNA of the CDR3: TGTGCCAGCAGCTTAGGTCTCCAGGAGACCCAGTACTTC. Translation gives CASSLGLQETQYF.

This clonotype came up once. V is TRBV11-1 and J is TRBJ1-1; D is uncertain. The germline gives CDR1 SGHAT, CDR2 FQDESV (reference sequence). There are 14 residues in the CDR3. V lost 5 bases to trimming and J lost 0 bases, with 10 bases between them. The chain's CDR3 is CASSPPRVNTEAFF. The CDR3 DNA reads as TGTGCCAGCAGCCCTCCGAGGGTGAACACTGAAGCTTTCTTT.

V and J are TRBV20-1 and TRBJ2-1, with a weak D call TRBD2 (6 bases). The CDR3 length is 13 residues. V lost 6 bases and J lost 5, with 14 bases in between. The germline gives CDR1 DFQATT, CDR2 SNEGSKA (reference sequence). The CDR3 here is CSAILAYNNEQFF. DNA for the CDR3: TGCAGTGCCATTCTAGCGTATAACAATGAGCAGTTCTTC.

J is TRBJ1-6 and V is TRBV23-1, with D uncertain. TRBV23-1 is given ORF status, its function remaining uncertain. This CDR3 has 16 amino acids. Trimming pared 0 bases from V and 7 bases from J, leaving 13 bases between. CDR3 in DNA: TGCGCCAGCAGTCAATCGGATGGTGGGAGGAATTCACCCCTCCACTTT. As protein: CASSQSDGGRNSPLHF.

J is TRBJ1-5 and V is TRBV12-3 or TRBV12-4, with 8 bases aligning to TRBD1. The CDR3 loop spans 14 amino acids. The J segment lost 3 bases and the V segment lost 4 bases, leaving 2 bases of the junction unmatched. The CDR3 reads CASSSGQVNQPQHF. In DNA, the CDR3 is TGTGCCAGCAGTTCGGGACAGGTCAATCAGCCCCAGCATTTT.

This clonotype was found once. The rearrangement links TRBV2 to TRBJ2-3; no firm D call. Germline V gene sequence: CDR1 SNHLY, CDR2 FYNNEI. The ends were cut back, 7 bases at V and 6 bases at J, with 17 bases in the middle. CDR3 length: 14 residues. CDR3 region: CASNGRQDSDTQYF. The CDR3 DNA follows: TGTGCCAGCAACGGACGCCAGGATTCGGATACGCAGTATTTT.

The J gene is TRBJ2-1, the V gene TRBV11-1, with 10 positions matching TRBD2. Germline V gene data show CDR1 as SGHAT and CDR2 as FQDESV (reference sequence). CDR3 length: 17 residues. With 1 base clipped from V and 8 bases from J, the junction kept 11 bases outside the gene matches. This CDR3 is CASSLGGLAGVHHEQFF. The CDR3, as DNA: TGTGCCAGCAGCTTAGGTGGTCTAGCGGGGGTCCATCATGAGCAGTTCTTC.

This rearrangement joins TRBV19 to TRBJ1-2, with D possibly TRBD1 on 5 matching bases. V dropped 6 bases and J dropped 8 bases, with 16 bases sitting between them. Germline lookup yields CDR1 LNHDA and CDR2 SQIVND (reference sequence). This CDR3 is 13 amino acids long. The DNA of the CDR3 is TGTGCCAGTAGCCCTGGGGACGTTGGCGGCTACACCTTC. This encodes CASSPGDVGGYTF.

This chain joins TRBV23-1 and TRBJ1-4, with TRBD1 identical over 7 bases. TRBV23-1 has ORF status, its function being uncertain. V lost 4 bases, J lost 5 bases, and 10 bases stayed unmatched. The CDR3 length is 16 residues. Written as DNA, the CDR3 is TGCGCCAGCAGTCGATACCGGGACAGAAAAAATGAAAAACTGTTTTTT. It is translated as CASSRYRDRKNEKLFF.

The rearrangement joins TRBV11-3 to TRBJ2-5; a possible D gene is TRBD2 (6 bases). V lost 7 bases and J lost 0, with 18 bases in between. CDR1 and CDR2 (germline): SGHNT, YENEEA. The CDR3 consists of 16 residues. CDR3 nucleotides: TGTGCCAGCAAGAACTTGCCGGGCGGGAACCAAGAGACCCAGTACTTC. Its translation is CASKNLPGGNQETQYF.

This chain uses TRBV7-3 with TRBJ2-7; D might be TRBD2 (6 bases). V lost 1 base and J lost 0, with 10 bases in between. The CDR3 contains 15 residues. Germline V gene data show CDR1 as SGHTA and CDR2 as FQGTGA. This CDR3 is CASSLSGTNSYEQYF. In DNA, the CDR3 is TGTGCCAGCAGCTTAAGCGGGACGAACTCCTACGAGCAGTACTTC.

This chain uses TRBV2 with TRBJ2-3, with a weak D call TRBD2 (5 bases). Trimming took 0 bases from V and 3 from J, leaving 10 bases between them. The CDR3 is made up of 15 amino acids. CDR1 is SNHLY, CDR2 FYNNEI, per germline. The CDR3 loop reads CASSEAPDLTDTQYF. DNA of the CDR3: TGTGCCAGCAGTGAAGCCCCGGACTTAACAGATACGCAGTATTTT.

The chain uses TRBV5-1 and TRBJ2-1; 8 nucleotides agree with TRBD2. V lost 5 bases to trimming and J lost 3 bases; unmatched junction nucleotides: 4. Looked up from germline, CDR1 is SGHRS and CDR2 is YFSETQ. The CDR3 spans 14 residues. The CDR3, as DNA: TGCGCCAGCAGAAGCACTAGCGGCTACAATGAGCAGTTCTTC. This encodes CASRSTSGYNEQFF.

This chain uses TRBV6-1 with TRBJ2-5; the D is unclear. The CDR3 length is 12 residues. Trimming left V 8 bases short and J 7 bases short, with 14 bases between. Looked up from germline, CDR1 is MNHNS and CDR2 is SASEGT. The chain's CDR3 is CASGANLGTQYF. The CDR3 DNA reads TGTGCCAGCGGAGCGAACCTGGGGACCCAGTACTTC.

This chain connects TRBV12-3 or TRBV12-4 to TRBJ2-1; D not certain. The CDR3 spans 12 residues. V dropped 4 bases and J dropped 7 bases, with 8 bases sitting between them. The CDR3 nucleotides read TGTGCCAGCAGTTATCTCCTGAATGAGCAGTTCTTC. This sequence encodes CASSYLLNEQFF.

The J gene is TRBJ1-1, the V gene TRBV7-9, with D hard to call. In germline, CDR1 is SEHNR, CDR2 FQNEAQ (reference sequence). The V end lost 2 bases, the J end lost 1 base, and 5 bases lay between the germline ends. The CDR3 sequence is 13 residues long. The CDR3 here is CASSLSGNTEAFF. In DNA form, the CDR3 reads TGTGCCAGCAGCTTATCAGGGAACACTGAAGCTTTCTTT.

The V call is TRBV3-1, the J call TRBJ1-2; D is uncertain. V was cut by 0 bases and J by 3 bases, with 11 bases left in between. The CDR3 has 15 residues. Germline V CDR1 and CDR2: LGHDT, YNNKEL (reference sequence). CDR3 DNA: TGTGCCAGCAGCCAAGATCTACGACACTACTATGGCTACACCTTC. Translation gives CASSQDLRHYYGYTF.

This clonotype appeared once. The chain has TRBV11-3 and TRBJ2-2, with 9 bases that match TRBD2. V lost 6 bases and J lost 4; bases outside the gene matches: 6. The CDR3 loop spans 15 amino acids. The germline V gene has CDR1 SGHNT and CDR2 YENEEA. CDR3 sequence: CASSSSGGITGELFF. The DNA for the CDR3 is TGTGCCAGCAGTTCAAGCGGGGGGATCACCGGGGAGCTGTTTTTT.

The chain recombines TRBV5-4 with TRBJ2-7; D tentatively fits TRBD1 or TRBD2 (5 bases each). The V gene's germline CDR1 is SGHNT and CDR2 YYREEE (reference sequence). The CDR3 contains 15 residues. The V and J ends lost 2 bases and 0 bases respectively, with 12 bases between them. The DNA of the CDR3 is TGTGCCAGCAGCTTCCCGGGGACCAGCTCCTACGAGCAGTACTTC. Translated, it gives CASSFPGTSSYEQYF.